This TCR beta chain was captured in a study of blood T cell repertoires in COVID-19. Overall study: The United States, Italy and Spain provided the acute and convalescent COVID-19 samples.

CDR1 and CDR2 from the germline V gene are SGHNT and YENEEA. The length of the CDR3 is 14 residues. After removal of 6 bases from V and 2 bases from J, the junction contained 6 bases not matched to a gene. Study members were between roughly 18 and 100 years old and lived in 20 to 30 US regions. Authors' methods: Nucleated cell counts were estimated from reference gene primer amplification. The assay was immunoSEQ multiplex PCR, and TCRdb's table has in-frame clones only and misses some. The DNA was the basis for D and trimming; V, J and clone size are from that table. The sample consists of some 360,000 clones, 88% of them appearing once.

This receptor was obtained from a woman aged 25 to 45 who had been exposed to COVID-19. V usage is TRBV11-3 and J usage is TRBJ2-7, with 8 bases fitting TRBD1. Sequencing input: PBMCs or T cells enriched from blood (not recorded which). The chain's CDR3 is CASRGQGVPYEQYF. Written as DNA, the CDR3 is TGTGCCAGCAGAGGACAGGGAGTTCCCTACGAGCAGTACTTC.